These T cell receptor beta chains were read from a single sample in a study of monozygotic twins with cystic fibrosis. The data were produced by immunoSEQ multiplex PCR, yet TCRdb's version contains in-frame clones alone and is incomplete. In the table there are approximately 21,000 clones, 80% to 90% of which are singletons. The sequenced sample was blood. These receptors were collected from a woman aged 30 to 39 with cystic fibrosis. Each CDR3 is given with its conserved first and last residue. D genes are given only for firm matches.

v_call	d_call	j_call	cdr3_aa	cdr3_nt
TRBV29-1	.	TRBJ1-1	CSVYPQGRNTEAFF	TGCAGCGTTTACCCTCAAGGCCGGAACACTGAAGCTTTCTTT
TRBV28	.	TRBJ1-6	CASSIMGSPLHF	TGTGCCAGCAGCATCATGGGGTCACCCCTCCACTTT
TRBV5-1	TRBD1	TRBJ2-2	CASSLTGGSGELFF	TGCGCCAGCAGCCTGACAGGGGGCTCCGGGGAGCTGTTTTTT
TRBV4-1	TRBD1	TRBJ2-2	CASSQVTGGARITGELFF	TGCGCCAGCAGCCAAGTGACAGGGGGCGCCCGGATCACCGGGGAGCTGTTTTTT
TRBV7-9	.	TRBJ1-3	CASSSPGLWAGNTIYF	TGTGCCAGCAGCTCACCAGGGCTGTGGGCTGGAAACACCATATATTTT
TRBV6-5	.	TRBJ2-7	CASSYGLRGRYEQYF	TGTGCCAGCAGTTACGGGCTCAGGGGCAGGTACGAGCAGTACTTC
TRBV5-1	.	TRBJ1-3	CASSLEHPLNSGNTIYF	TGCGCCAGCAGCTTAGAACACCCTCTGAACTCTGGAAACACCATATATTTT
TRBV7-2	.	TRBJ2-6	CASSLGVHSGANVLTF	TGTGCCAGCAGCTTAGGGGTGCACTCTGGGGCCAACGTCCTGACTTTC
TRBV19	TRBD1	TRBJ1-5	CASTRGPGPPQHF	TGTGCCAGCACGAGGGGGCCGGGTCCGCCCCAGCATTTT
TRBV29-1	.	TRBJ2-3	CSVPRGERSTDTQYF	TGCAGCGTTCCCAGGGGCGAACGTAGCACAGATACGCAGTATTTT
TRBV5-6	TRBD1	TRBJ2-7	CASSLGQGEQYF	TGTGCCAGCAGCCTCGGACAGGGCGAGCAGTACTTC
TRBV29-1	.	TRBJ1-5	CSVSQGTNQPQHF	TGCAGCGTCTCCCAGGGTACGAATCAGCCCCAGCATTTT